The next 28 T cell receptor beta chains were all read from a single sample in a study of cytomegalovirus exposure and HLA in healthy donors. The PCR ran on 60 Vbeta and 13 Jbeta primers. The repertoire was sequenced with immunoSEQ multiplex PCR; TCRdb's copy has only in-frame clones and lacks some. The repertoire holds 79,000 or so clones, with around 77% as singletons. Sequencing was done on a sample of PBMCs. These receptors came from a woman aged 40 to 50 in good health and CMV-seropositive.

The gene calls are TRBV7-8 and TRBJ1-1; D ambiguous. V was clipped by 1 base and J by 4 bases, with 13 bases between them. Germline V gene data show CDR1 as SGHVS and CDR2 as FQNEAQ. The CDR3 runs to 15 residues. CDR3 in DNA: TGTGCCAGCAGCTTAGACAGTAGGCCCAGCACTGAAGCTTTCTTT. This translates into CASSLDSRPSTEAFF.

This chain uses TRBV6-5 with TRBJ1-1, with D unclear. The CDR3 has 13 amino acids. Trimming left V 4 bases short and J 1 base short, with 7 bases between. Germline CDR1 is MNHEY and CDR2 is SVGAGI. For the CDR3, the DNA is TGTGCCAGCAGTTCGAGAGGGAACACTGAAGCTTTCTTT. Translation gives CASSSRGNTEAFF.

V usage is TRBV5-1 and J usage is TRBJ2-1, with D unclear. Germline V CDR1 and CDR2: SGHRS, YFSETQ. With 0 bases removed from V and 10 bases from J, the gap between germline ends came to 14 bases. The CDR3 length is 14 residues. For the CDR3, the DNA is TGCGCCAGCAGCTTGGCCGTGCAGGCCATGGAGCAGTTCTTC. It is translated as CASSLAVQAMEQFF.

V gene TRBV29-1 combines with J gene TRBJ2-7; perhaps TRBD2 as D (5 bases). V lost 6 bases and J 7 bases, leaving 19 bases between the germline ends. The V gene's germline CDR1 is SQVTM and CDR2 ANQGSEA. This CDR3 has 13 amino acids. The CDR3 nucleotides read TGCAGCGTCAGGCGGGTGGACCTGGGGGAGCAGTACTTC. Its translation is CSVRRVDLGEQYF.

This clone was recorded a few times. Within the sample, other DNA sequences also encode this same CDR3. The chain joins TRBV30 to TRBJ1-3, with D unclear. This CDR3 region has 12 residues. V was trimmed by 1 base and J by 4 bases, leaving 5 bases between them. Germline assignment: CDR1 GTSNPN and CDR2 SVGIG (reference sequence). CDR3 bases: TGTGCCTGGAGTGCCCAGGGAAACACCATATATTTT. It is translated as CAWSAQGNTIYF.

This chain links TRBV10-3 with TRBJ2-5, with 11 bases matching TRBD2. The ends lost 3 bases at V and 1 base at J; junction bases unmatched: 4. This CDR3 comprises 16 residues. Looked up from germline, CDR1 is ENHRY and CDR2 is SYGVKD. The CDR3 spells CAISDLAGGRQETQYF. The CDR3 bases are TGTGCCATCAGTGATCTAGCGGGAGGCCGCCAAGAGACCCAGTACTTC.

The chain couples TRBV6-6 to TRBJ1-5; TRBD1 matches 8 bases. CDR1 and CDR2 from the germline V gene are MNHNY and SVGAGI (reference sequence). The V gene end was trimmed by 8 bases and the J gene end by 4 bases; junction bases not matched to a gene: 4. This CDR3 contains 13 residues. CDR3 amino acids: CASWTGWNQPQHF. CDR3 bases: TGTGCCAGCTGGACAGGGTGGAATCAGCCCCAGCATTTT.

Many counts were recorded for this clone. This chain's CDR3 is CASSWAPEGQPQHF. The CDR3 region has the DNA TGTGCCAGCAGCTGGGCCCCCGAGGGCCAGCCCCAGCATTTT. This sequence joins TRBV5-5 and TRBJ1-5; no definite D call. V was trimmed by 3 bases and J by 7 bases, leaving 14 bases between them. This CDR3 has 14 residues. Per germline, CDR1 SGHKS and CDR2 YYEKEE (reference sequence).

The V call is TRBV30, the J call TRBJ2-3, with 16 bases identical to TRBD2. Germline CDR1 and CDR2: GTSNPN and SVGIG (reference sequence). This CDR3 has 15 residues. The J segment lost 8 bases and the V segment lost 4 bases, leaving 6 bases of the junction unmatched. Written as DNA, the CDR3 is TGTGCCTGGACCGGGACTAGCGGGAGGGTTGGTACGCAGTATTTT. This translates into CAWTGTSGRVGTQYF.

CDR3 DNA: TGTGCCAGCAGCCCACCGCTCAGCGGGAGCTCCTACGAGCAGTACTTC. This sequence encodes CASSPPLSGSSYEQYF. The V and J genes are TRBV28 and TRBJ2-7, with TRBD2 identical over 8 bases. There are 16 residues in the CDR3. V shed 6 bases and J 0 bases; nucleotides not matched to a gene: 10. In germline, CDR1 is MDHEN, CDR2 SYDVKM.

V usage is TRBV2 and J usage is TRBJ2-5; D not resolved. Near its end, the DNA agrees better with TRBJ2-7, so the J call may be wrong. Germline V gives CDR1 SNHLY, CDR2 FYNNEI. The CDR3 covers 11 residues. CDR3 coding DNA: TGTGCCAGCAGTGTTGCATACGAGCAGTACTTC. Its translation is CASSVAYEQYF.

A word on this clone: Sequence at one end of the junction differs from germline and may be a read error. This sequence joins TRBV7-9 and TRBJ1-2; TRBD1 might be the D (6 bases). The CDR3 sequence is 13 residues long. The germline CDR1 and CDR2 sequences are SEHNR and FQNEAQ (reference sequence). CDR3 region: CSSSLEGGYGYTF. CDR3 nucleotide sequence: TGTTCCAGCAGCTTAGAAGGGGGTTATGGCTACACCTTC. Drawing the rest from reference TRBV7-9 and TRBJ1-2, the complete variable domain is DTGVSQNPRHKITKRGQNVTFRCDPISEHNRLYWYRQTLGQGPEFLTYFQNEAQLEKSRLLSDRFSAERPKGSFSTLEIQRTEQGDSAMYLCSSSLEGGYGYTFGSGTRLTVV.

The CDR3 spells CSVTSGEPTDTQYF. The CDR3 nucleotides read TGCAGCGTTACTAGCGGAGAACCCACAGATACGCAGTATTTT. The gene calls are TRBV29-1 and TRBJ2-3; 8 bases fit TRBD2. This CDR3 is built from 14 residues. Germline V CDR1 and CDR2: SQVTM, ANQGSEA. V gave up 5 bases and J gave up 2 bases; unmatched junction bases: 6.

The CDR3 is CASRTAQGASYEQYF. CDR3 nucleotides: TGTGCCAGCAGAACCGCACAGGGGGCCTCCTACGAGCAGTACTTC. The chain employs TRBV6-1 and TRBJ2-7; TRBD1 matches 9 bases. Trimming at V came to 6 bases and at J to 0 bases, leaving 6 bases not matched to a gene. The CDR3 totals 15 residues. The germline CDR1 and CDR2 sequences are MNHNS and SASEGT.

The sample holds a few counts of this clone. The chain's CDR3 is CASRQDGGSSNQPQHF. CDR3 nucleotides: TGTGCCAGCAGACAAGACGGGGGGAGTAGCAATCAGCCCCAGCATTTT. The chain recombines TRBV7-8 with TRBJ1-5, with a weak D call TRBD1 (5 bases). This CDR3 has 16 residues. The germline V and J ends were trimmed by 6 bases and 0 bases, with 15 bases remaining between them. In germline, CDR1 is SGHVS, CDR2 FQNEAQ.

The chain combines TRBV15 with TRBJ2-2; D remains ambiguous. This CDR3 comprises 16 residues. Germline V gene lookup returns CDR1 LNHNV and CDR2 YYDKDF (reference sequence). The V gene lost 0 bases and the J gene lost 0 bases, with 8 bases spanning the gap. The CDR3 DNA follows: TGTGCCACCAGCAGAGAGAGGCCACCGAACACCGGGGAGCTGTTTTTT. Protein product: CATSRERPPNTGELFF. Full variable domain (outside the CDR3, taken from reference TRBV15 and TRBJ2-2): DAMVIQNPRYQVTQFGKPVTLSCSQTLNHNVMYWYQQKSSQAPKLLFHYYDKDFNNEADTPDNFQSRRPNTSFCFLDIRSPGLGDTAMYLCATSRERPPNTGELFFGEGSRLTVL.

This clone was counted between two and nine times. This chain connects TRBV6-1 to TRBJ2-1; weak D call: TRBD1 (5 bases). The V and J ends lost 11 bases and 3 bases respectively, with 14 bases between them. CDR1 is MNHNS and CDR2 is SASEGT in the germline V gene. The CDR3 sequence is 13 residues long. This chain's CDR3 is CAGQGTVYNEQFF. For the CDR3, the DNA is TGTGCCGGTCAGGGCACAGTCTACAATGAGCAGTTCTTC.

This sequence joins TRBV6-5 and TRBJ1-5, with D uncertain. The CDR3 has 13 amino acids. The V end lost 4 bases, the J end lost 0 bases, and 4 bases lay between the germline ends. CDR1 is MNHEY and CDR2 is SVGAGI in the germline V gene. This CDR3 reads CASSFRSNQPQHF. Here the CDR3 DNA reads TGTGCCAGCAGTTTCCGTAGCAATCAGCCCCAGCATTTT.

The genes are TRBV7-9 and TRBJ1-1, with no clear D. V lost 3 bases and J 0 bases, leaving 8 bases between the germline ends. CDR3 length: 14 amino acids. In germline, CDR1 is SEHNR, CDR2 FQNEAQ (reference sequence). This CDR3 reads CASSFDGVNTEAFF. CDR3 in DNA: TGTGCCAGCAGCTTCGACGGGGTGAACACTGAAGCTTTCTTT.

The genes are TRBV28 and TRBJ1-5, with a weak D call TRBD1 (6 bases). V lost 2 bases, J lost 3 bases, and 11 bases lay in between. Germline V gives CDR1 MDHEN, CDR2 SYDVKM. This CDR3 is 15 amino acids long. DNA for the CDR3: TGTGCCAGCAGTTTAGTACAGGGATCCAATCAGCCCCAGCATTTT. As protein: CASSLVQGSNQPQHF.

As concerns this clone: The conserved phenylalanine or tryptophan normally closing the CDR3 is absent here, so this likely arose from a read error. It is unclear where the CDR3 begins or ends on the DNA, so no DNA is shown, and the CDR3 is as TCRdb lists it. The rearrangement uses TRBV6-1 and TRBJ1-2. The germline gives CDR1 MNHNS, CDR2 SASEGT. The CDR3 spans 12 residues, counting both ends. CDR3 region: CASSEERPPSPG.

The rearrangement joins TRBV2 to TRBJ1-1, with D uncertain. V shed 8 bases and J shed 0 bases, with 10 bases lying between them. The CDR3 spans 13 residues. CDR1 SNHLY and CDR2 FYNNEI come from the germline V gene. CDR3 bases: TGTGCCAGCGGATCCGGGATGAACACTGAAGCTTTCTTT. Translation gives CASGSGMNTEAFF.

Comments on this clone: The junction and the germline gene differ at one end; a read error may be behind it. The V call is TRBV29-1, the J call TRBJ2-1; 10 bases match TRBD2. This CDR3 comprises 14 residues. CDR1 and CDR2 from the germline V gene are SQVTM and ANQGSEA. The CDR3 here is CSAEAGGGYNEQFF. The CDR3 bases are TGCAGCGCTGAAGCGGGAGGGGGTTACAATGAGCAGTTCTTC.

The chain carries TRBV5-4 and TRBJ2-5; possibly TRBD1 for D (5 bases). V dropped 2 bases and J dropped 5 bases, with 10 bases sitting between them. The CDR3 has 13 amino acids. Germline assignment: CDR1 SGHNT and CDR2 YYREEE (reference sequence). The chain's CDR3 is CASSFQGLETQYF. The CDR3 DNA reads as TGTGCCAGCAGCTTCCAGGGTTTGGAGACCCAGTACTTC.

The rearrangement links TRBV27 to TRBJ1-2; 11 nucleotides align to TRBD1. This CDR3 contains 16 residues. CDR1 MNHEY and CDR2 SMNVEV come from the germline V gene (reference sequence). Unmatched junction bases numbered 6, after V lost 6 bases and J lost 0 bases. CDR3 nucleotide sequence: TGTGCCAGCAGAAGAGGACAGGGGGCGACTAACTATGGCTACACCTTC. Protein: CASRRGQGATNYGYTF.

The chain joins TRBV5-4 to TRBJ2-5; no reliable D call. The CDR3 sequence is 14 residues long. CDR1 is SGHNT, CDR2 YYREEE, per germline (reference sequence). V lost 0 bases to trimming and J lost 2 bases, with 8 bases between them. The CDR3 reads CASSLVSEQETQYF. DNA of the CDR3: TGTGCCAGCAGCTTGGTCTCAGAACAAGAGACCCAGTACTTC. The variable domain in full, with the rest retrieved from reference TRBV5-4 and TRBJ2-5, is ETGVTQSPTHLIKTRGQQVTLRCSSQSGHNTVSWYQQALGQGPQFIFQYYREEENGRGNFPPRFSGLQFPNYSSELNVNALELDDSALYLCASSLVSEQETQYFGPGTRLLVL.

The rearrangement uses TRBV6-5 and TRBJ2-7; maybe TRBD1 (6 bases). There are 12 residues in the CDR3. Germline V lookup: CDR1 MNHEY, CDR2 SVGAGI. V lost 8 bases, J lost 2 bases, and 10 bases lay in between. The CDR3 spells CASGDTAYEQYF. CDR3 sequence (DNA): TGTGCCAGCGGGGACACCGCCTACGAGCAGTACTTC.

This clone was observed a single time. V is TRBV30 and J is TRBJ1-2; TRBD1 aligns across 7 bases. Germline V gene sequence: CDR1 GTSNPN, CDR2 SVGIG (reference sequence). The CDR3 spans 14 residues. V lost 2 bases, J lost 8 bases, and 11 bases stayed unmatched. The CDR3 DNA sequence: TGTGCCTGGAGTACCGGGACAGCCAGCTGGGGCTACACCTTC. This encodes CAWSTGTASWGYTF.